A single T cell receptor beta chain is shown here with its context. The germline gives CDR1 SGHTA, CDR2 FQGNSA. Trimming took 5 bases from V and 4 from J, leaving 15 bases between them. The CDR3 has 15 amino acids. These data originate in a study of blood T cell repertoires in COVID-19. Sequencing used immunoSEQ multiplex PCR; TCRdb keeps in-frame clones, though not all of them. The table includes around 120,000 clones, less than 85% detected once. Sequenced material: peripheral blood. V gene TRBV7-2 combines with J gene TRBJ2-1, with D possibly matching TRBD2 (7 bases). This clonotype originated in a man aged 70 or older with active or convalescent COVID-19. The CDR3 region has the DNA TGTGCCAGCAGCCCACCGCGGGGGCCTTACAATGAGCAGTTCTTC. Protein sequence: CASSPPRGPYNEQFF.